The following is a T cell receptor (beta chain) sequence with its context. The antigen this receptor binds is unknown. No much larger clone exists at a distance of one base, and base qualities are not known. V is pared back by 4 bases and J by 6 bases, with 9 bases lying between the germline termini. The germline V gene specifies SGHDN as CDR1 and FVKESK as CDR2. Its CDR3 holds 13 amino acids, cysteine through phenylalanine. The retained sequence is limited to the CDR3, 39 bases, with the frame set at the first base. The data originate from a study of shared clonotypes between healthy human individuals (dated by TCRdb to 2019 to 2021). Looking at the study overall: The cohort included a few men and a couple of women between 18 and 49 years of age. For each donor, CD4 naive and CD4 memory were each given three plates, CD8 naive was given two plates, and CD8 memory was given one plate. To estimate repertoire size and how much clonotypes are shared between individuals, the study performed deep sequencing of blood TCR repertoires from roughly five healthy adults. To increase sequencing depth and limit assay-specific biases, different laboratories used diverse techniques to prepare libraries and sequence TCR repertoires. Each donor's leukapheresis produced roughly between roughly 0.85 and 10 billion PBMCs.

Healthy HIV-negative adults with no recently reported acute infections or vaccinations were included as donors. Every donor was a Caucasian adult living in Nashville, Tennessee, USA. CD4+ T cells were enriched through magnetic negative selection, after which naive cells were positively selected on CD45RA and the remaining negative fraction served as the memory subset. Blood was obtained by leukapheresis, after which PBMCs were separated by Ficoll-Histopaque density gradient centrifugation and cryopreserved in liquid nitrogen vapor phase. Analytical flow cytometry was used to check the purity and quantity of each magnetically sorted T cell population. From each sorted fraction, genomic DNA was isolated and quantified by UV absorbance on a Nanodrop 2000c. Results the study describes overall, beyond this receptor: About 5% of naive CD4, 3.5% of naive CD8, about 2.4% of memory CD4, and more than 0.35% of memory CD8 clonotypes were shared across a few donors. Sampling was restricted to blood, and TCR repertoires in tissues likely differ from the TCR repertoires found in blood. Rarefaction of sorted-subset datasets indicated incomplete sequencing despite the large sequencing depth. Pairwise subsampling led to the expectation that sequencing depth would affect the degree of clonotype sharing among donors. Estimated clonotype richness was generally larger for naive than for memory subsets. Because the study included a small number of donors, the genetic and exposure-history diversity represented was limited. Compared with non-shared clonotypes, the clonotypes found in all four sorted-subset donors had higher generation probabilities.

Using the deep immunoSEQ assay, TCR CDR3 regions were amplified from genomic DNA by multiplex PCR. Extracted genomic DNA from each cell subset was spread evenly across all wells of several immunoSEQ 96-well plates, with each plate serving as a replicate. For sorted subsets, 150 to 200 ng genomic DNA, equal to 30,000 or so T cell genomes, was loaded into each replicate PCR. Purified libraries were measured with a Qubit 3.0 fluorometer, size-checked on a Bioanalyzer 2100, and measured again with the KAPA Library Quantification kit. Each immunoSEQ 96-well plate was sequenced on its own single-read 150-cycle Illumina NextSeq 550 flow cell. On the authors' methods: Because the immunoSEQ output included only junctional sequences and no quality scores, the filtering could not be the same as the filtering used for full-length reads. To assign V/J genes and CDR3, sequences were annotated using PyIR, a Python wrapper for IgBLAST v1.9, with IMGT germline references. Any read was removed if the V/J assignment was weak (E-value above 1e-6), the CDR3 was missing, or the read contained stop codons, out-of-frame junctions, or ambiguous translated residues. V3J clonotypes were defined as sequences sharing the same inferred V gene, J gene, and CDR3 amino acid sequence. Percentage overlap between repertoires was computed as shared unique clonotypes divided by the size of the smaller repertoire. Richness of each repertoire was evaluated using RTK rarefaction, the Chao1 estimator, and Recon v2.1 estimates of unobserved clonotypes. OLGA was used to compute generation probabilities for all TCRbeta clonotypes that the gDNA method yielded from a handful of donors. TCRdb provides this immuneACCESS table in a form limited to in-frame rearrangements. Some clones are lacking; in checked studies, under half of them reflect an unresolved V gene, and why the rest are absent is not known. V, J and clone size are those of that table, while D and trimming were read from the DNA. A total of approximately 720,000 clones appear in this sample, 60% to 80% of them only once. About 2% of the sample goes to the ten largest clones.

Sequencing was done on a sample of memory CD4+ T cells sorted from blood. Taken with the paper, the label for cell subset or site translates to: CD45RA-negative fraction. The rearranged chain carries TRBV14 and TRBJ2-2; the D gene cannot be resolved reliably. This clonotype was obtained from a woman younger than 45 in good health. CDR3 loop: CASSLRLPGELFF. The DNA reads TGTGCCAGCAGCCTAAGACTCCCCGGGGAGCTGTTTTTT.